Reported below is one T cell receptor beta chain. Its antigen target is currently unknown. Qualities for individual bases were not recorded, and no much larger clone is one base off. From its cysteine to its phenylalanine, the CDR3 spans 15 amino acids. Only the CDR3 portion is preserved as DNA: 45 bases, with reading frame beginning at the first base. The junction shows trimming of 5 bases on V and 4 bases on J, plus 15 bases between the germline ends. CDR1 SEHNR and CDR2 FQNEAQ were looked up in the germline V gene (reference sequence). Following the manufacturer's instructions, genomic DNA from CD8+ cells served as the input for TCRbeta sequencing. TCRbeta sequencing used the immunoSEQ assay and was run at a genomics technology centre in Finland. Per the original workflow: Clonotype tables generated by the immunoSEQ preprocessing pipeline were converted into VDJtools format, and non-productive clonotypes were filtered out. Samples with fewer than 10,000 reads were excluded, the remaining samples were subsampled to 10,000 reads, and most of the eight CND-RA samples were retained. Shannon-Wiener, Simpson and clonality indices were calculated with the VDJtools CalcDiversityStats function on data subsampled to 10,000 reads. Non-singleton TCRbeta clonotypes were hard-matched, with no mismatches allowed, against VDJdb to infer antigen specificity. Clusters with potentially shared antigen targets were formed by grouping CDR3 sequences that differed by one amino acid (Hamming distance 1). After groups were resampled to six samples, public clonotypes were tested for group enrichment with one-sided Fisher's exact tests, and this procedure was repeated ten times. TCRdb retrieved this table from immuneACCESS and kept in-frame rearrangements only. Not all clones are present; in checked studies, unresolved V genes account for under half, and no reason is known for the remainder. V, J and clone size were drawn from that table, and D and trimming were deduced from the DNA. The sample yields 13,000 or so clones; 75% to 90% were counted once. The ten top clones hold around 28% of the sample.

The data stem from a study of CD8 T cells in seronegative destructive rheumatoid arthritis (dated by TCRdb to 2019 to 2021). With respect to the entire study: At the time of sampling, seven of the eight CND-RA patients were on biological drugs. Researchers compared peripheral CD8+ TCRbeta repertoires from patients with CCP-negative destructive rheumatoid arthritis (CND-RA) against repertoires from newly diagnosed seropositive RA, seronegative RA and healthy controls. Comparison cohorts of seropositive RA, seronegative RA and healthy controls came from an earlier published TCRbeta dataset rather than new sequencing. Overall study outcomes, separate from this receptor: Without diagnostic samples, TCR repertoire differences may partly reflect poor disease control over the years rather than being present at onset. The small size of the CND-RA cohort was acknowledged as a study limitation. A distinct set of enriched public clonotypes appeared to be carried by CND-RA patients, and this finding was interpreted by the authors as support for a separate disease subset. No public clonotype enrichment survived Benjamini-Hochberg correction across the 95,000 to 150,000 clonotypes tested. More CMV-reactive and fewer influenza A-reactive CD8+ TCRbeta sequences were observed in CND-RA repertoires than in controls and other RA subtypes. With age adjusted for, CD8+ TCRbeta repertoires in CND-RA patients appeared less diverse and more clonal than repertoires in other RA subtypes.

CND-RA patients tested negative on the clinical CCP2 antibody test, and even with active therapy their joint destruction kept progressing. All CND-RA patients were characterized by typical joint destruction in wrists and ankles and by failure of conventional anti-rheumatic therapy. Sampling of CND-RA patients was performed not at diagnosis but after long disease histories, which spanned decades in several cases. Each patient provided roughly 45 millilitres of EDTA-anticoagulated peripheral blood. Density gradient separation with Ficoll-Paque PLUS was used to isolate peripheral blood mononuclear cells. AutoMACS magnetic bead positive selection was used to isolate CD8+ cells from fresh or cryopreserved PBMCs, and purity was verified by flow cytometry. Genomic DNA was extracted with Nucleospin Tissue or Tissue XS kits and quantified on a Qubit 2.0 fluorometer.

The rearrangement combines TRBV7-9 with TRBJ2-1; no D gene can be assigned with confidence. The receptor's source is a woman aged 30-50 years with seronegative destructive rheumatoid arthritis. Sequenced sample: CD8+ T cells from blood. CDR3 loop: CASSPYQALYNEQFF. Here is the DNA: TGTGCCAGCAGCCCGTACCAAGCGTTGTACAATGAGCAGTTCTTC.